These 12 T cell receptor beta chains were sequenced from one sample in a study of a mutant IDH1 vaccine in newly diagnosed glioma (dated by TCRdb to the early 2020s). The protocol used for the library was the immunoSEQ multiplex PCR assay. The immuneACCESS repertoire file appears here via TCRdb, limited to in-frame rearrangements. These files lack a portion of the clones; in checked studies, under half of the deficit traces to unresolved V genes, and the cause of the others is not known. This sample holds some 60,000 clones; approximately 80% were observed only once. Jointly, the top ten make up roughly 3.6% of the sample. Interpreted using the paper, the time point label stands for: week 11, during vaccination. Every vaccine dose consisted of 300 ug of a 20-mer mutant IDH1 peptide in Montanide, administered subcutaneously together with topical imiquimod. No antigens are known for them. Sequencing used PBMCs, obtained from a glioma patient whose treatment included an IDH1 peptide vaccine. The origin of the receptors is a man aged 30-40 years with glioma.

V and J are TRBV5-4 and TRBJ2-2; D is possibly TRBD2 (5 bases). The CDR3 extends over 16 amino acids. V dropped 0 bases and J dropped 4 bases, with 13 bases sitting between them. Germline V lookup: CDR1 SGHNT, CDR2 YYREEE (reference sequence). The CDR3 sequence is CASSLVPTRGTGELFF. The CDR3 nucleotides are TGTGCCAGCAGCTTGGTCCCTACCCGGGGCACCGGGGAGCTGTTTTTT.

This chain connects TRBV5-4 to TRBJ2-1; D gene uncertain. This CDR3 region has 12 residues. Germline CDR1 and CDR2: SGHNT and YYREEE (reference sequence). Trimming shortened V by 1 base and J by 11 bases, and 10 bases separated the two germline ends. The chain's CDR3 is CASSLNMRKQFF. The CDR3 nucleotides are TGTGCCAGCAGCTTGAATATGCGGAAGCAGTTCTTC.

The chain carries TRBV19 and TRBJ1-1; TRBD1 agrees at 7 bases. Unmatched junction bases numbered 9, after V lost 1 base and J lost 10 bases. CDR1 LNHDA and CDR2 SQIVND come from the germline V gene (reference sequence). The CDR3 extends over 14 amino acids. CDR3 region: CASSIVGKGARAFF. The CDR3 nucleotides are TGTGCCAGTAGTATAGTAGGGAAGGGGGCGCGAGCTTTCTTT.

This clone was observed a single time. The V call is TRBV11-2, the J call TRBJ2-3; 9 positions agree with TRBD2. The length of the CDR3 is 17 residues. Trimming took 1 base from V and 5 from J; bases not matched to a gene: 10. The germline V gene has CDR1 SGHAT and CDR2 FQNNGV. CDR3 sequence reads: CASSLAHQSGGLDTQYF. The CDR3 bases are TGTGCCAGCAGCTTAGCCCACCAGAGCGGGGGGTTAGATACGCAGTATTTT.

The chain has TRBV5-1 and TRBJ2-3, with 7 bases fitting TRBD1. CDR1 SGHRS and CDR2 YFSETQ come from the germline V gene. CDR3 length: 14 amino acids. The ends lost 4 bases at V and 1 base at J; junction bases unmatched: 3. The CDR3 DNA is TGCGCCAGCAGCCCCGACAGGGGCACAGATACGCAGTATTTT. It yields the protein CASSPDRGTDTQYF.

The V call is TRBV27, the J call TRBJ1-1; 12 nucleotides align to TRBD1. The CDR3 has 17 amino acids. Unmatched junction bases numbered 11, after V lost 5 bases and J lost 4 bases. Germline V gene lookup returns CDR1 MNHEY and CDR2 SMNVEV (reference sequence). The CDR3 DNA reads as TGTGCCAGCAGTCCTCAGGGACAGGGGGCGGTTGGCACTGAAGCTTTCTTT. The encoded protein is CASSPQGQGAVGTEAFF.

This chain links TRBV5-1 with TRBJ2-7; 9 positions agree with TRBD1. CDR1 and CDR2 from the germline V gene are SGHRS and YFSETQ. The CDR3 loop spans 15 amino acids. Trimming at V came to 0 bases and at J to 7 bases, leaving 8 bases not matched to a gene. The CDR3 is CASSLGGQGEGEQYF. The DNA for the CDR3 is TGCGCCAGCAGCTTGGGGGGACAGGGAGAGGGAGAGCAGTACTTC.

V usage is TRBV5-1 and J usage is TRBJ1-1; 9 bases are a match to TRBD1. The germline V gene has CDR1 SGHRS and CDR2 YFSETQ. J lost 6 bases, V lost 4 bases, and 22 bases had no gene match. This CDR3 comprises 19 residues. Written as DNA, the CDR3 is TGCGCCAGCAGCCTAAGCGGGACCGCCGGGACAGGGATAAGTGCTGAAGCTTTCTTT. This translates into CASSLSGTAGTGISAEAFF.

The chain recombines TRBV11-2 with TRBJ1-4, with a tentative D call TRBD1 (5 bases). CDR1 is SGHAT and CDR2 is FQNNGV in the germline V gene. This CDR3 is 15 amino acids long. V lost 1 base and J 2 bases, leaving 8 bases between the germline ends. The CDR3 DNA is TGTGCCAGCAGCTTAGTCGGGGGGACTAATGAAAAACTGTTTTTT. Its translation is CASSLVGGTNEKLFF.

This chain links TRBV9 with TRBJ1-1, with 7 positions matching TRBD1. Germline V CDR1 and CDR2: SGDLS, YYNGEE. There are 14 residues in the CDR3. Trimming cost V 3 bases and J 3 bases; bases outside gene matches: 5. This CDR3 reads CASSARDSHTEAFF. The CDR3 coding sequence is TGTGCCAGCAGCGCCCGGGACAGCCACACTGAAGCTTTCTTT.

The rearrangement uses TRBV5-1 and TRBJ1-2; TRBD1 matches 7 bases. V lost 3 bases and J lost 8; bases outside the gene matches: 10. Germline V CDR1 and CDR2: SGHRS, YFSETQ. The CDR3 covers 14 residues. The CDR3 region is CASSSFGDSRGYTF. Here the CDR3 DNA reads TGCGCCAGCAGCTCCTTCGGGGACAGCAGAGGCTACACCTTC.

The CDR3 here is CASSWTKGGRTEAFF. The CDR3 coding sequence is TGTGCCAGCAGCTGGACCAAGGGGGGAAGGACTGAAGCTTTCTTT. The chain uses TRBV5-4 and TRBJ1-1; a weak D match, TRBD1 (6 bases). Germline lookup yields CDR1 SGHNT and CDR2 YYREEE (reference sequence). V lost 3 bases to trimming and J lost 5 bases, with 17 bases between them. The CDR3 sequence is 15 residues long.